These 13 T cell receptor beta chains were sequenced from one sample in a study of blood T cell repertoires in COVID-19. Using immunoSEQ multiplex PCR, the repertoire was profiled, and TCRdb retains in-frame clones only, with some absent. The table has approximately 260,000 clones, approximately 83% seen once. Material: peripheral blood. The receptors come from a woman aged 70-85 years with acute or convalescent COVID-19.

The gene calls are TRBV6-5 and TRBJ1-2; D remains ambiguous. Trimming removed 2 bases at V and 4 bases at J, with 11 bases between. The CDR3 sequence is 14 residues long. CDR1 MNHEY and CDR2 SVGAGI come from the germline V gene. The CDR3 here is CASSYGVGSYGYTF. The CDR3 DNA follows: TGTGCCAGCAGTTACGGGGTCGGGAGCTATGGCTACACCTTC.

The chain employs TRBV11-3 and TRBJ1-1; D is unclear. CDR1 SGHNT and CDR2 YENEEA come from the germline V gene. This CDR3 region has 16 residues. V was pared by 1 base and J by 6 bases, with 18 bases between. CDR3 nucleotides: TGTGCCAGCAGCTTAGGGCCGTTGGCGGCGGGCGCTGAAGCTTTCTTT. Amino acids: CASSLGPLAAGAEAFF.

This chain links TRBV24-1 with TRBJ1-6, with 10 bases matching TRBD1. CDR3 size: 14 residues. The V gene end was trimmed by 5 bases and the J gene end by 9 bases; junction bases not matched to a gene: 3. Germline V gives CDR1 KGHDR, CDR2 SFDVKD. For the CDR3, the DNA is TGTGCCACCAGTGCGACAGGGGGCCCTTCACCCCTCCACTTT. Translation gives CATSATGGPSPLHF.

The chain has TRBV6-5 and TRBJ1-1; maybe TRBD1 (5 bases). Germline CDR1 is MNHEY and CDR2 is SVGAGI. This CDR3 is 13 amino acids long. Trimming shortened V by 7 bases and J by 0 bases, and 9 bases separated the two germline ends. As DNA, the CDR3 is TGTGCCAGCAACCCACAGGTGAACACTGAAGCTTTCTTT. Translated: CASNPQVNTEAFF.

The CDR3 DNA sequence: TGCGCCAGCAGCTTGGGGGGCTTCACAGATACGCAGTATTTT. Translating gives CASSLGGFTDTQYF. The chain combines TRBV5-1 with TRBJ2-3; a possible D gene is TRBD1 (5 bases). Trimming left V 0 bases short and J 2 bases short, with 7 bases between. Germline CDR1 reads SGHRS; CDR2 reads YFSETQ. The length of the CDR3 is 14 residues.

This sequence joins TRBV19 and TRBJ1-5; unclear D gene. Germline lookup yields CDR1 LNHDA and CDR2 SQIVND (reference sequence). This CDR3 is built from 16 residues. The V end was cut by 1 base, the J end by 7 bases, with 17 bases between. CDR3 nucleotides: TGTGCCAGTAGTATAGTCCTAGGAGGGTCTGGGCAGCCCCAGCATTTT. Encoded protein: CASSIVLGGSGQPQHF.

V and J are TRBV21-1 and TRBJ2-2; TRBD1 is the table's D call and was not checked against the DNA. TRBV21-1 is given as a pseudogene. This CDR3 comprises 19 residues. The CDR3 spells CASAHLGAGNHTNTGELFF. The CDR3 DNA reads TGTGCCAGCGCCCACCTGGGGGCGGGCAATCACACGAACACCGGGGAGCTGTTTTTT.

The gene calls are TRBV15 and TRBJ1-3; no firm D call. This CDR3 region has 12 residues. Germline loops: CDR1 LNHNV, CDR2 YYDKDF (reference sequence). Trimming stripped 5 bases from V and 5 bases from J, with 7 bases between. The CDR3 DNA is TGTGCCACCAGCGAGGAAAGAAACACCATATATTTT. Protein: CATSEERNTIYF.

The rearrangement uses TRBV10-1 and TRBJ2-1, with a tentative D call TRBD1 (6 bases). Germline V lookup: CDR1 WNHNN, CDR2 SYGVQD (reference sequence). CDR3 length: 15 amino acids. Trimming left V 2 bases short and J 7 bases short, with 15 bases between. The DNA for the CDR3 is TGCGCCAGCAGTGAGAGGGCAGGGGCCTCTAATGAGCAGTTCTTC. This sequence encodes CASSERAGASNEQFF.

The V and J genes are TRBV3-1 (or the pseudogene TRBV3-2) and TRBJ2-5; maybe TRBD2 (6 bases). Trimming shortened V by 2 bases and J by 4 bases, and 11 bases separated the two germline ends. The CDR3 sequence is 14 residues long. CDR1 and CDR2 from the germline V gene are LGHDT and YNNKEL (reference sequence). For the CDR3, the DNA is TGTGCCAGCAGCCAACGGGGGAAGGGAGAGACCCAGTACTTC. It translates to CASSQRGKGETQYF.

This chain connects TRBV4-1 to TRBJ1-6; 9 positions agree with TRBD1. This CDR3 spans 16 amino acids. Germline V lookup: CDR1 MGHRA, CDR2 YSYEKL. V gave up 4 bases and J gave up 7 bases; unmatched junction bases: 8. CDR3 in amino acids: CASSRLGQGRNSPLHF. DNA of the CDR3: TGCGCCAGCAGCCGCCTAGGACAGGGGCGAAATTCACCCCTCCACTTT.

The chain is built from TRBV18 and TRBJ1-5, with D unclear. Trimming cost V 6 bases and J 5 bases, with 14 bases left between them. CDR1 and CDR2 (germline): KGHSH, LQKENI. CDR3 size: 14 residues. The CDR3 is CASSLGREDQPQHF. CDR3 in DNA: TGTGCCAGCTCCCTCGGGAGGGAGGATCAGCCCCAGCATTTT.

This clone was seen only once. This sequence joins TRBV18 and TRBJ1-4; TRBD1 matches at 8 bases. Germline V gene lookup returns CDR1 KGHSH and CDR2 LQKENI. CDR3 length: 15 residues. J was trimmed by 8 bases and V by 3 bases; bases with no gene match: 8. The CDR3 is CASSPRGQGGEKLFF. In nucleotides, the CDR3 is TGTGCCAGCTCACCCAGGGGGCAGGGCGGAGAAAAACTGTTTTTT.